This T cell receptor (beta chain) was documented in a study of blood T cells in healthy people across ages. A J-beta primer mix and a sample-barcoded 5' primer were used in a second PCR of about 7 to 12 cycles. Tags on each cDNA molecule came from a template-switch adaptor with 12 random nucleotides. TCRdb processed the 5' RACE reads anew with MiXCR; each CDR3 protein has one entry. This table holds around 400,000 distinct CDR3 sequences, 50% to 60% found once. This clonotype occurred a few times. The CDR3 consists of 15 residues. Losses at the gene ends were 6 bases for V and 8 bases for J; bases not matched to a gene: 10. CDR1 MDHEN and CDR2 SYDVKM come from the germline V gene.

The clonotype was recovered from a man aged 60 to 75 in good health. Sequenced material: blood. The rearrangement joins TRBV28 to TRBJ1-2, with TRBD1 identical over 12 bases. The DNA for the CDR3 is TGTGCCAGCAGCTTCCGGGACAGGGGGCAAGGGGGCTACACCTTC. Its translation is CASSFRDRGQGGYTF.